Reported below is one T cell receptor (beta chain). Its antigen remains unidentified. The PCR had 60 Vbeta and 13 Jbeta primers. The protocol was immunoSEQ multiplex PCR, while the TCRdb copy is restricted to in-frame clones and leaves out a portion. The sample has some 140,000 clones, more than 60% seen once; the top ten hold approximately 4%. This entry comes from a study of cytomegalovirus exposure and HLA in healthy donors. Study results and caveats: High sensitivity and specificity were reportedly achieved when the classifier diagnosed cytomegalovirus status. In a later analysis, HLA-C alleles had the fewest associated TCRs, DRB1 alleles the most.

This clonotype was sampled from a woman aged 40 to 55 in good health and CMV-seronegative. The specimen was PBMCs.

In DNA, the CDR3 is TGTGCCAGCAGGGTAGACTACGAGCAGTACTTC. Protein sequence: CASRVDYEQYF. This chain uses TRBV28 with TRBJ2-7; D remains unclear. The CDR3 is 11 amino acids. The germline CDR1 and CDR2 sequences are MDHEN and SYDVKM. V dropped 6 bases and J dropped 3 bases, with 6 bases sitting between them.